This is a list of T cell receptor beta chains from one sample in a study of CD8 T cells in ankylosing spondylitis. TCRdb independently ran MiXCR on the 5' RACE reads; one entry per CDR3 protein. The table lists a few hundred thousand distinct CDR3 sequences, 6.5% to 10% of them singletons. Sequenced: blood, either unsorted or a sorted T cell fraction (not recorded which). Receptors were obtained from a male donor with ankylosing spondylitis. The CDR3 runs from the conserved cysteine through the conserved F or W. The D gene is left open where the match is weak. A row's size may be missing; if present it is once, few, many or a size class.

V	J	size	D	DNA	CDR3
TRBV12-3/TRBV12-4	TRBJ2-3	NA	TRBD2	TGTGCCAGCAGATCGGGACTAGCGGGAAAGGATACGCAGTATTTT	CASRSGLAGKDTQYF
TRBV20-1	TRBJ2-7	NA	TRBD2	TGCAGTGCTCCAGGGACTAGCGGGAGGGACGAGCAGTACTTC	CSAPGTSGRDEQYF
TRBV15	TRBJ2-3	few	NA	TGTGCCACCAGCAGAAGGACAGAATATCCAAATACGCAGTATTTT	CATSRRTEYPNTQYF
TRBV9	TRBJ1-1	NA	NA	TGTGCCAGCAGCGTAGGTTATTTGAGCACTGAAGCTTTCTTT	CASSVGYLSTEAFF
TRBV3-1	TRBJ2-6	few	NA	TGTGCCAGCAGCCAGGACGGTCCTGGGGCCAACGTCCTGACTTTC	CASSQDGPGANVLTF
TRBV10-3	TRBJ1-4	NA	NA	TGTGCCATCAGTGGACAGCTCGGGGACGAAAAACTGTTTTTT	CAISGQLGDEKLFF
TRBV19	TRBJ2-2	few	TRBD1	TGTGCCAGTAGCCCCACAGGGGGCGCTGAACAGGGGGAGCTGTTTTTT	CASSPTGGAEQGELFF
TRBV24-1	TRBJ2-3	many	NA	TGTGCCACCAGTGAATCACCATCGGATACGCAGTATTTT	CATSESPSDTQYF
TRBV20-1	TRBJ2-3	NA	TRBD1	TGCAGTGCCCAACGGGACAGGGGACGGGGTAGCACAGATACGCAGTATTTT	CSAQRDRGRGSTDTQYF
TRBV18	TRBJ1-3	few	TRBD1	TGTGCCAGCTCACCATACCCCGGGACAGTCTCTGGAAACACCATATATTTT	CASSPYPGTVSGNTIYF
TRBV20-1	TRBJ2-5	many	TRBD2	TGCAGTGCTATCTTTGCGGGAGGAAGTGCGACCCAGTACTTC	CSAIFAGGSATQYF
TRBV7-9	TRBJ2-1	NA	TRBD1	TGTGCCAGCACCCAGGGGGCCAGCTCCTACAATGAGCAGTTCTTC	CASTQGASSYNEQFF
TRBV20-1	TRBJ1-2	many	TRBD1	TGCAGTGCTAACCCGGACAGGGTACGCGGCTACACCTTC	CSANPDRVRGYTF
TRBV5-1	TRBJ1-2	few	NA	TGCGCCAGCAGCTTCCCGACAGACCCCCCGGGGGGCTACACCTTC	CASSFPTDPPGGYTF
TRBV9	TRBJ2-1	NA	TRBD1	TGTGCCAGCAGTCAACAGGGGGCTGCAAGTGAGCAGTTCTTC	CASSQQGAASEQFF
TRBV12-5	TRBJ2-3	few	TRBD2	TGTGCTAGTGGTTGGCTAGCGGGAGGGCTCACAGATACGCAGTATTTT	CASGWLAGGLTDTQYF
TRBV5-1	TRBJ1-3	NA	NA	TGCGCCAGCAGCTTGACGACCGGTGGAAACACCATATATTTT	CASSLTTGGNTIYF
TRBV5-1	TRBJ2-7	few	TRBD2	TGCGCCAGCAGCTTGGGAATAAGCGGGAGGGCCAGCGAGCAGTACTTC	CASSLGISGRASEQYF